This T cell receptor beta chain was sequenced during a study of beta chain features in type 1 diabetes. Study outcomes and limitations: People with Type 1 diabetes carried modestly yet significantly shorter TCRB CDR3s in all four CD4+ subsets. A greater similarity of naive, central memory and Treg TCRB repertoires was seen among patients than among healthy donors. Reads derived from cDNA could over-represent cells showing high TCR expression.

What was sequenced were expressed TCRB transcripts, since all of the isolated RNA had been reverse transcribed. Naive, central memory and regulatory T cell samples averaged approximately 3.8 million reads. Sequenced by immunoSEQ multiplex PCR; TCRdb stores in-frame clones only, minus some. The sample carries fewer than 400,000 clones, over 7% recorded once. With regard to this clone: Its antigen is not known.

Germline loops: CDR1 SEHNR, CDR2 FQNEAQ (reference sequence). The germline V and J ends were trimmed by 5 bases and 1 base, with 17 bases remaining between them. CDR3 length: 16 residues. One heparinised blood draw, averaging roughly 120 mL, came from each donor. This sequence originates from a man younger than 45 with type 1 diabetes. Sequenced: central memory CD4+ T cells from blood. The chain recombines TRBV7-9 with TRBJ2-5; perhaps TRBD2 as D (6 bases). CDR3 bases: TGTGCCAGCAGCCTCGGACGCAGGGAGGTCCAAGAGACCCAGTACTTC. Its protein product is CASSLGRREVQETQYF.